A single sample is the source of the 29 T cell receptor beta chains below, sequenced in a study of cytomegalovirus exposure and HLA in healthy donors. The primer mix had 60 Vbeta and 13 Jbeta primers. The data were produced by immunoSEQ multiplex PCR, yet TCRdb's version contains in-frame clones alone and is incomplete. The repertoire holds about 89,000 clones, with 85% as singletons. The sequencing input was PBMCs. All receptors come from a man between 35 and 55 years old in good health and CMV-seropositive.

The rearrangement joins TRBV19 to TRBJ2-7; TRBD1 might be the D (6 bases). The V end was cut by 3 bases, the J end by 5 bases, with 14 bases between. This CDR3 region has 14 residues. Germline CDR1 LNHDA, CDR2 SQIVND (reference sequence). CDR3 amino acids: CASSIGKQGNEQYF. The DNA of the CDR3 is TGTGCCAGTAGTATTGGGAAACAGGGCAACGAGCAGTACTTC.

The chain employs TRBV28 and TRBJ2-7; possibly TRBD2 for D (6 bases). The V and J ends lost 2 bases and 0 bases respectively, with 14 bases between them. The germline CDR1 and CDR2 sequences are MDHEN and SYDVKM. CDR3 length equals 16 residues. CDR3 sequence reads: CASSLLGTSSSYEQYF. CDR3 nucleotides: TGTGCCAGCAGTTTACTAGGGACTTCTAGCTCCTACGAGCAGTACTTC.

A single count supports this clone. This chain uses TRBV7-9 with TRBJ2-7, with unresolved D. Per the germline V gene, CDR1 is SEHNR and CDR2 is FQNEAQ (reference sequence). This CDR3 comprises 13 residues. Trimming removed 5 bases from V and 6 bases from J, with 14 bases in between. The CDR3 loop reads CASSPSGILEQYF. CDR3 nucleotide sequence: TGTGCCAGCAGCCCCTCGGGTATTCTCGAGCAGTACTTC.

This clone was observed a handful of times. This rearrangement joins TRBV4-1 to TRBJ1-1, with D uncertain. CDR3 length: 17 residues. Germline V gives CDR1 MGHRA, CDR2 YSYEKL. V was trimmed by 3 bases and J by 1 base, leaving 18 bases between them. The DNA for the CDR3 is TGCGCCAGCAGCCAGCATGGCCCGGGATCGGGGAACACTGAAGCTTTCTTT. It codes for CASSQHGPGSGNTEAFF.

The chain combines TRBV11-2 with TRBJ1-4; 8 nucleotides match TRBD1. V dropped 4 bases and J dropped 7; count of bases not matched to a gene: 8. Germline V gene lookup returns CDR1 SGHAT and CDR2 FQNNGV. The CDR3 loop spans 15 amino acids. The CDR3 region is CASSSDRGRGEKLFF. The CDR3 DNA is TGTGCCAGCAGCTCCGACAGGGGCCGGGGTGAAAAACTGTTTTTT.

The chain joins TRBV28 to TRBJ2-1, with D tentatively TRBD2 (6 bases). Germline CDR1 and CDR2: MDHEN and SYDVKM. This CDR3 is 16 amino acids long. Trimming removed 5 bases from V and 6 bases from J, with 20 bases in between. As DNA, the CDR3 is TGTGCCAGCAGTCTCACCGGGAGCTCTCCACTCAATGAGCAGTTCTTC. It translates to CASSLTGSSPLNEQFF.

This chain links TRBV13 with TRBJ2-7; D may be TRBD1 (6 bases). The CDR3 is made up of 17 amino acids. The germline CDR1 and CDR2 sequences are PRHDT and FYEKMQ (reference sequence). With 3 bases removed from V and 3 bases from J, the gap between germline ends came to 21 bases. The CDR3 protein is CASSFGPDTGNGYEQYF. In DNA, the CDR3 is TGTGCCAGCAGCTTCGGCCCCGATACAGGGAATGGCTACGAGCAGTACTTC.

This sequence joins TRBV19 and TRBJ2-4; D ambiguous. Germline CDR1 is LNHDA and CDR2 is SQIVND (reference sequence). The V end lost 5 bases, the J end lost 0 bases, and 14 bases lay between the germline ends. The CDR3 runs to 16 residues. This CDR3 is CASSAWSALAKNIQYF. The CDR3 nucleotides are TGTGCCAGTAGTGCCTGGAGCGCTCTAGCCAAAAACATTCAGTACTTC.

The gene calls are TRBV11-2 and TRBJ2-5; 8 bases line up with TRBD2. The J call may be faulty, since TRBJ2-7 better matches the DNA end. This CDR3 contains 15 residues. Germline CDR1 and CDR2: SGHAT and FQNNGV. The DNA for the CDR3 is TGTGCCAGCAGCTCGGGGGGGCTCGGTGGCTACGAGCAGTACTTC. It yields the protein CASSSGGLGGYEQYF.

This chain joins TRBV9 and TRBJ1-2, with 7 bases matching TRBD1. This CDR3 has 14 residues. The J segment lost 8 bases and the V segment lost 1 base, leaving 8 bases of the junction unmatched. Looked up from germline, CDR1 is SGDLS and CDR2 is YYNGEE. This chain's CDR3 is CASSVNRGKGGYTF. CDR3 coding DNA: TGTGCCAGCAGCGTAAACAGGGGAAAAGGAGGCTACACCTTC.

V and J are TRBV5-1 and TRBJ2-3, with TRBD2 as a possible D gene (5 bases). Trimming took 0 bases from V and 8 from J, leaving 16 bases between them. This CDR3 contains 15 residues. The germline V gene encodes CDR1 SGHRS and CDR2 YFSETQ. As DNA, the CDR3 is TGCGCCAGCAGCTTGGTGGGGAATTCCGAGGGTACGCAGTATTTT. This codes for CASSLVGNSEGTQYF.

The DNA for the CDR3 is TGTGCCAGCAGCCCTGTGGGACAGACCCTCCACTTT. Its protein is CASSPVGQTLHF. This chain connects TRBV7-2 to TRBJ1-6; 7 nucleotides match TRBD1. Germline CDR1 reads SGHTA; CDR2 reads FQGNSA. Germline trimming cut 5 bases from V and 14 bases from J; bases unmatched to any gene: 6. The CDR3 is 12 amino acids. Full variable domain (rest looked up from reference TRBV7-2 and TRBJ1-6): GAGVSQSPSNKVTEKGKDVELRCDPISGHTALYWYRQSLGQGLEFLIYFQGNSAPDKSGLPSDRFSAERTGGSVSTLTIQRTQQEDSAVYLCASSPVGQTLHFGNGTRLTVT.

The chain employs TRBV7-2 and TRBJ2-7; D remains ambiguous. CDR1 is SGHTA and CDR2 is FQGNSA in the germline V gene. This CDR3 comprises 13 residues. Trimming took 2 bases from V and 7 from J, leaving 12 bases between them. The CDR3 spells CASSLSVLEEQYF. CDR3 bases: TGTGCCAGCAGCTTAAGCGTGCTTGAGGAGCAGTACTTC.

The chain recombines TRBV11-3 with TRBJ2-7; 13 nucleotides agree with TRBD2. CDR1 is SGHNT, CDR2 YENEEA, per germline. There are 19 residues in the CDR3. The V gene end was trimmed by 1 base and the J gene end by 0 bases; junction bases not matched to a gene: 9. Written as DNA, the CDR3 is TGTGCCAGCAGCTTAGGTATGGGACTAGCGGGGAGCAACTCCTACGAGCAGTACTTC. Translated: CASSLGMGLAGSNSYEQYF.

For the CDR3, the DNA is TGTGCCAGCAGCTCATGGACAGGGGCCCCCCGGAACACTGAAGCTTTCTTT. Its protein is CASSSWTGAPRNTEAFF. The rearrangement links TRBV11-3 to TRBJ1-1, with TRBD1 matching over 9 bases. CDR1 and CDR2 from the germline V gene are SGHNT and YENEEA. The junction had 10 bases not matched to a gene; V was cut back by 4 bases and J by 1 base. This CDR3 region has 17 residues.

The chain recombines TRBV5-1 with TRBJ1-5; tentatively, D is TRBD1 (5 bases). V lost 0 bases to trimming and J lost 11 bases, with 12 bases between them. The CDR3 has 13 residues. Per the germline V gene, CDR1 is SGHRS and CDR2 is YFSETQ. Here the CDR3 DNA reads TGCGCCAGCAGCTTGGACATCCAAGGGGCCCAGCATTTT. The encoded protein is CASSLDIQGAQHF.

Concerning this clone: Being one base from a much bigger clone, this may be a read error. The J gene is TRBJ2-1, the V gene TRBV29-1, with 11 bases aligning to TRBD2. The V and J ends lost 2 bases and 4 bases, in that order; junction bases with no gene match: 7. CDR1 and CDR2 (germline): SQVTM, ANQGSEA. The length of the CDR3 is 16 residues. CDR3 nucleotides: TGCAGCGTTGAAACTAGCGGGAGAATTGCATACAATGAGCAGTTCTTC. This sequence encodes CSVETSGRIAYNEQFF.

This chain joins TRBV5-6 and TRBJ2-7; D gene ambiguous. Per germline, CDR1 SGHDT and CDR2 YYEEEE. This CDR3 has 14 amino acids. The V end was cut by 2 bases, the J end by 4 bases, with 13 bases between. The CDR3: CASSLEQSPYEQYF. DNA of the CDR3: TGTGCCAGCAGCTTAGAACAGAGCCCTTACGAGCAGTACTTC.

The chain couples TRBV5-6 to TRBJ2-1, with D tentatively TRBD2 (6 bases). Germline V lookup: CDR1 SGHDT, CDR2 YYEEEE. This CDR3 region has 15 residues. Trimming pared 4 bases from V and 3 bases from J, leaving 14 bases between. The CDR3 nucleotides are TGTGCCAGCAGCCGGACCCGGGAGATCTACAATGAGCAGTTCTTC. Protein sequence: CASSRTREIYNEQFF.

V is TRBV5-1 and J is TRBJ1-1; D possibly corresponds to TRBD1 (5 bases). Germline assignment: CDR1 SGHRS and CDR2 YFSETQ. Trimming shortened V by 0 bases and J by 6 bases, and 12 bases separated the two germline ends. The CDR3 totals 14 residues. The CDR3 protein is CASSLAGGSAEAFF. CDR3 bases: TGCGCCAGCAGCTTGGCCGGGGGGTCGGCTGAAGCTTTCTTT.

The V gene is TRBV29-1, the J gene TRBJ2-7; no clear D. The V end lost 4 bases, the J end lost 7 bases, and 8 bases lay between the germline ends. The CDR3 loop spans 10 amino acids. Germline loops: CDR1 SQVTM, CDR2 ANQGSEA. The CDR3 nucleotides read TGCAGCGTTGGTACAGTGGAGCAGTACTTC. It encodes CSVGTVEQYF.

This clone was observed a single time. The chain joins TRBV7-9 to TRBJ1-3; D gene unclear. In germline, CDR1 is SEHNR, CDR2 FQNEAQ (reference sequence). V was trimmed by 1 base and J by 2 bases, leaving 12 bases between them. The CDR3 contains 16 residues. This chain's CDR3 is CASSLVGDSTGNTIYF. CDR3 DNA sequence: TGTGCCAGCAGCTTAGTGGGAGATTCGACTGGAAACACCATATATTTT. The variable domain in full, with the rest retrieved from reference TRBV7-9 and TRBJ1-3, is DTGVSQNPRHKITKRGQNVTFRCDPISEHNRLYWYRQTLGQGPEFLTYFQNEAQLEKSRLLSDRFSAERPKGSFSTLEIQRTEQGDSAMYLCASSLVGDSTGNTIYFGEGSWLTVV.

The chain links TRBV5-4 to TRBJ2-3; TRBD2 aligns across 9 bases. Germline V lookup: CDR1 SGHNT, CDR2 YYREEE (reference sequence). The CDR3 loop spans 17 amino acids. With V trimmed by 2 bases and J by 1 base, 8 bases remained unmatched. CDR3: CASSFPTSGRGTDTQYF. In DNA form, the CDR3 reads TGTGCCAGCAGCTTCCCGACTAGCGGTAGGGGCACAGATACGCAGTATTTT.

This clone has just one count. The V call is TRBV7-6, the J call TRBJ1-1; 9 bases are shared with TRBD1. The J segment lost 8 bases and the V segment lost 5 bases, leaving 6 bases of the junction unmatched. The CDR3 consists of 13 residues. CDR1 and CDR2 from the germline V gene are SGHVS and FNYEAQ. CDR3 DNA sequence: TGTGCCAGCAGCCCCAATACAGGGGGCGAAGCTTTCTTT. This sequence encodes CASSPNTGGEAFF.

The genes are TRBV5-6 and TRBJ2-3; D is uncertain. V was shortened by 1 base and J by 1 base, with 10 bases between the two germline ends. This CDR3 comprises 15 residues. Germline values: CDR1 SGHDT, CDR2 YYEEEE. The CDR3 reads CASSLLEEGTDTQYF. DNA for the CDR3: TGTGCCAGCAGCTTGTTAGAAGAGGGCACAGATACGCAGTATTTT.

This chain uses TRBV25-1 with TRBJ2-7, with D possibly matching TRBD2 (5 bases). The CDR3 runs to 12 residues. CDR1 is MGHDK and CDR2 is SYGVNS in the germline V gene. Trimming took 4 bases from V and 7 from J, leaving 11 bases between them. CDR3 sequence reads: CASSAPGEEQYF. The DNA for the CDR3 is TGTGCCAGCAGTGCACCCGGGGAGGAGCAGTACTTC.

This clone came up once. This chain connects TRBV28 to TRBJ1-5; maybe TRBD1 (6 bases). The V gene lost 5 bases and the J gene lost 9 bases, with 14 bases spanning the gap. Germline CDR1 is MDHEN and CDR2 is SYDVKM. The CDR3 is 13 residues long. CDR3 region: CASSGGLVRPQHF. CDR3 nucleotides: TGTGCCAGCAGTGGGGGCCTAGTTCGGCCCCAGCATTTT.

The V and J genes are TRBV9 and TRBJ1-2; a possible D gene is TRBD1 (6 bases). Germline loops: CDR1 SGDLS, CDR2 YYNGEE. This CDR3 comprises 14 residues. Trimming stripped 0 bases from V and 7 bases from J, with 13 bases between. The CDR3 DNA is TGTGCCAGCAGCGTAGATCAGGGGACGGGTGGCTACACCTTC. It translates to CASSVDQGTGGYTF. Based on the CDR3 plus reference TRBV9 and TRBJ1-2, the full variable domain is DSGVTQTPKHLITATGQRVTLRCSPRSGDLSVYWYQQSLDQGLQFLIQYYNGEERAKGNILERFSAQQFPDLHSELNLSSLELGDSALYFCASSVDQGTGGYTFGSGTRLTVV.

This clone appeared a single time. The genes are TRBV4-1 and TRBJ1-3; D is undetermined. V lost 1 base and J lost 0, with 7 bases in between. The CDR3 extends over 15 amino acids. Germline V gene lookup returns CDR1 MGHRA and CDR2 YSYEKL. CDR3 loop: CASSQAYSSGNTIYF. CDR3 coding DNA: TGCGCCAGCAGCCAAGCATACTCCTCTGGAAACACCATATATTTT.